The 16 T cell receptor beta chains in this list originate from one sample, sequenced in a study of T cell responses to AZD1222 COVID-19 vaccine. Sequencing was performed with immunoSEQ multiplex PCR; in TCRdb, only in-frame clones are kept and a portion is missing. The sample comprises about 130,000 clones, about 88% of which are singletons, and over 9% rests with the top ten. The sample was peripheral blood, taken 28 days after the second AZD1222 dose. These TCRs come from an adult who received the AZD1222 COVID-19 vaccine.

The chain combines TRBV7-8 with TRBJ1-6, with 12 bases aligning to TRBD1. Germline loops: CDR1 SGHVS, CDR2 FQNEAQ. The CDR3 is 15 amino acids. The V segment lost 5 bases and the J segment 8 bases; nucleotides outside the gene matches: 4. CDR3 DNA sequence: TGTGCCAGCAGCCCCCGGGACAGGGGGCATTCACCCCTCCACTTT. Residues: CASSPRDRGHSPLHF. The whole variable domain, filled in from reference TRBV7-8 and TRBJ1-6, reads GAGVSQSPRYKVAKRGQDVALRCDPISGHVSLFWYQQALGQGPEFLTYFQNEAQLDKSGLPSDRFFAERPEGSVSTLKIQRTQQEDSAVYLCASSPRDRGHSPLHFGNGTRLTVT.

A single count supports this clone. V gene TRBV12-3 or TRBV12-4 combines with J gene TRBJ1-2; D gene uncertain. CDR3 size: 13 residues. V was cut by 6 bases and J by 8 bases, with 16 bases left in between. The chain's CDR3 is CASSPRRSGGYTF. The DNA for the CDR3 is TGTGCCAGCAGCCCGAGGAGAAGTGGAGGCTACACCTTC.

The J gene is TRBJ1-5, the V gene TRBV24-1, with D perhaps TRBD1 (5 bases). The CDR3 is 15 amino acids. V gave up 3 bases and J gave up 3 bases, with 11 bases separating them. Germline V lookup: CDR1 KGHDR, CDR2 SFDVKD. The CDR3 DNA sequence: TGTGCCACCAGTGATCCTCAGGGAATCAATCAGCCCCAGCATTTT. Protein: CATSDPQGINQPQHF.

J is TRBJ1-2 and V is TRBV19; 9 positions match TRBD1. Germline assignment: CDR1 LNHDA and CDR2 SQIVND (reference sequence). The CDR3 covers 15 residues. J lost 8 bases, V lost 3 bases, and 10 bases had no gene match. CDR3 DNA sequence: TGTGCCAGTAGTATCAAACGGGACAGGGCAGGGGGCTACACCTTC. Its protein is CASSIKRDRAGGYTF. The full variable domain, completed using reference TRBV19 and TRBJ1-2, is DGGITQSPKYLFRKEGQNVTLSCEQNLNHDAMYWYRQDPGQGLRLIYYSQIVNDFQKGDIAEGYSVSREKKESFPLTVTSAQKNPTAFYLCASSIKRDRAGGYTFGSGTRLTVV.

CDR3 bases: TGTGCCAGCAGTTACTCACGTACCGGGGAGCTGTTTTTT. Amino acid sequence: CASSYSRTGELFF. V is TRBV6-5 and J is TRBJ2-2; no clear D. This CDR3 spans 13 amino acids. Between the trimmed V and J ends, which lost 0 bases and 5 bases, there was a span of 4 bases. Germline V lookup: CDR1 MNHEY, CDR2 SVGAGI.

This rearrangement joins TRBV7-2 to TRBJ1-1; D gene ambiguous. Trimming shortened V by 1 base and J by 0 bases, and 6 bases separated the two germline ends. CDR3 size: 14 residues. Germline V gene lookup returns CDR1 SGHTA and CDR2 FQGNSA. The CDR3 nucleotides are TGTGCCAGCAGCTTAGTCAGGATGAACACTGAAGCTTTCTTT. Translated: CASSLVRMNTEAFF.

The J gene is TRBJ1-5, the V gene TRBV28; D might be TRBD1 (6 bases). The CDR3 extends over 14 amino acids. Trimming removed 6 bases from V and 5 bases from J, with 14 bases in between. Per germline, CDR1 MDHEN and CDR2 SYDVKM. The CDR3 region has the DNA TGTGCCAGCAGCTCCGGGGGGGGGCATCAGCCCCAGCATTTT. Its translation is CASSSGGGHQPQHF. Looking up the rest from reference TRBV28 and TRBJ1-5 gives the full variable domain: DVKVTQSSRYLVKRTGEKVFLECVQDMDHENMFWYRQDPGLGLRLIYFSYDVKMKEKGDIPEGYSVSREKKERFSLILESASTNQTSMYLCASSSGGGHQPQHFGDGTRLSIL.

The chain couples TRBV5-6 to TRBJ1-1; D remains ambiguous. Deletions cut 4 bases from V and 4 bases from J, with 11 bases between. The germline gives CDR1 SGHDT, CDR2 YYEEEE. This CDR3 region has 13 residues. CDR3 bases: TGTGCCAGCAGCCCTAGGCAGAGCACTGAAGCTTTCTTT. It is translated as CASSPRQSTEAFF.

CDR3 region: CASSFRNRGLGPNTEAFF. The CDR3 DNA is TGTGCCAGCAGCTTCCGCAACAGGGGGCTCGGTCCGAACACTGAAGCTTTCTTT. This chain uses TRBV11-2 with TRBJ1-1, with 9 bases lining up with TRBD1. There are 18 residues in the CDR3. Germline loops: CDR1 SGHAT, CDR2 FQNNGV. V was clipped by 3 bases and J by 1 base; unmatched bases: 12.

This chain connects TRBV11-1 to TRBJ2-5; a possible D gene is TRBD2 (6 bases). V lost 7 bases, J lost 1 base, and 16 bases lay in between. The germline V gene encodes CDR1 SGHAT and CDR2 FQDESV (reference sequence). CDR3 size: 15 residues. The CDR3 nucleotides are TGTGCCAGCAACCCCGGGGGAACAGTCCAAGAGACCCAGTACTTC. Its translation is CASNPGGTVQETQYF.

V usage is TRBV15 and J usage is TRBJ1-4; tentatively, D is TRBD1 (6 bases). The CDR3 is 14 amino acids. Looked up from germline, CDR1 is LNHNV and CDR2 is YYDKDF (reference sequence). V was trimmed by 2 bases and J by 7 bases, leaving 11 bases between them. In DNA, the CDR3 is TGTGCCACCAGCAGACAGGGGAGGAGTGAAAAACTGTTTTTT. Translation: CATSRQGRSEKLFF. Looking up the rest from reference TRBV15 and TRBJ1-4 gives the full variable domain: DAMVIQNPRYQVTQFGKPVTLSCSQTLNHNVMYWYQQKSSQAPKLLFHYYDKDFNNEADTPDNFQSRRPNTSFCFLDIRSPGLGDTAMYLCATSRQGRSEKLFFGSGTQLSVL.

The chain recombines TRBV7-8 with TRBJ2-2, with D unresolved. Trimming took off 5 bases at V and 4 bases at J, with 17 bases between the two ends. This CDR3 region has 16 residues. Germline CDR1 and CDR2: SGHVS and FQNEAQ. The CDR3 DNA follows: TGTGCCAGCAGCATCATGGCAGGCCCGGGCACCGGGGAGCTGTTTTTT. Amino acid sequence: CASSIMAGPGTGELFF.

The CDR3 loop is CASSDRGGYNEQFF. The CDR3 nucleotides read TGCGCCAGCAGTGACCGCGGGGGGTACAATGAGCAGTTCTTC. V and J are TRBV10-1 and TRBJ2-1; 8 nucleotides match TRBD2. Losses at the gene ends were 3 bases for V and 4 bases for J; bases not matched to a gene: 2. Germline loops: CDR1 WNHNN, CDR2 SYGVQD (reference sequence). The CDR3 totals 14 residues.

The V and J genes are TRBV10-3 and TRBJ2-1; possible D gene TRBD2, 7 bases. Trimming took off 0 bases at V and 5 bases at J, with 14 bases between the two ends. The CDR3 is 16 amino acids. Per germline, CDR1 ENHRY and CDR2 SYGVKD. In DNA form, the CDR3 reads TGTGCCATCAGTGAGTCGGCGGGGGCCTCAAACAATGAGCAGTTCTTC. It codes for CAISESAGASNNEQFF.

CDR3: CASSILAGGTDTQYF. As DNA, the CDR3 is TGTGCCAGTAGTATACTAGCGGGGGGCACAGATACGCAGTATTTT. J is TRBJ2-3 and V is TRBV19, with 10 bases matching TRBD2. V lost 2 bases, J lost 1 base, and 0 bases stayed unmatched. In germline, CDR1 is LNHDA, CDR2 SQIVND (reference sequence). CDR3 length: 15 amino acids.

The chain combines TRBV15 with TRBJ1-5, with D uncertain. The CDR3 loop spans 15 amino acids. Trimming took off 1 base at V and 6 bases at J, with 13 bases between the two ends. Germline lookup yields CDR1 LNHNV and CDR2 YYDKDF (reference sequence). In DNA, the CDR3 is TGTGCCACCAGCAGAGGAGTAGAGGGAAGTCAGCCCCAGCATTTT. Protein: CATSRGVEGSQPQHF.